This T cell receptor beta chain was observed in a study of blood T cell repertoires in COVID-19. At the level of the study: The samples span acute and convalescent COVID-19 from the United States, Italy and Spain. The analysed material was cDNA or gDNA that came from T cells, B-cell-depleted T cells, or PBMCs.

Original processing methods: Estimates of nucleated cell counts were drawn from the amplification of reference gene primers. Generated by immunoSEQ multiplex PCR, the TCRdb table keeps only in-frame clones and is missing some. From that table come the V and J calls and clone size; the DNA was used to work out D and trimming. Among under 300,000 clones listed, about 88% were seen once. Germline V CDR1 and CDR2: SGHRS, YFSETQ. This CDR3 is built from 15 residues. Losses at the gene ends were 0 bases for V and 8 bases for J; bases not matched to a gene: 4. This clone was counted a single time. The sample comprised peripheral blood. The rearrangement uses TRBV5-1 and TRBJ2-1; 11 bases are a match to TRBD2. This TCR derives from a woman aged 40 to 50 who had recovered from COVID-19. The DNA for the CDR3 is TGCGCCAGCAGCTTGGTGACTAGCGGGATCTATGAGCAGTTCTTC. This gives the protein CASSLVTSGIYEQFF.